Listed below are T cell receptor beta chains from one sample, sequenced in a study of a mutant IDH1 vaccine in newly diagnosed glioma. These receptors lack a known antigen. Libraries were prepared by immunoSEQ multiplex PCR; TCRdb keeps only in-frame clonotypes and omits some of them. The sample contains about 28,000 clones, roughly 85% of which appear only once. Sequences were derived from PBMCs, sampled from a glioma patient whose treatment included an IDH1 peptide vaccine. These receptor sequences come from a young woman with glioma. Both conserved end residues are part of each CDR3. A D gene is named only where the DNA matches it firmly. Only part of the rows carry a size: once, few, many, or a class if the clone is expanded.

D gene	V gene	J gene	clone size	CDR3 DNA	CDR3 protein
TRBD1	TRBV14	TRBJ2-2	-	TGTGCCAGCAGCCTAATCGGACAGGGCGGGCACACCGGGGAGCTGTTTTTT	CASSLIGQGGHTGELFF
TRBD2	TRBV2	TRBJ2-1	-	TGTGCCAGCAGTGTTTGGCGGGGGGGCCGCGATGAGCAGTTCTTC	CASSVWRGGRDEQFF
-	TRBV10-3	TRBJ1-1	-	TGTGCCTCGACGGGATATAGCGCAGCTTTCTTT	CASTGYSAAFF
TRBD2	TRBV6-1	TRBJ2-7	-	TGTGCCAGCAGTAGGACTAGCGGAAACTACGAGCAGTACTTC	CASSRTSGNYEQYF
-	TRBV10-1	TRBJ2-5	medium-sized	TGCGCCAGCAGTAGAGGGGGAGGCCAAGAGACCCAGTACTTC	CASSRGGGQETQYF
-	TRBV4-1	TRBJ2-5	-	TGCGCCAGCAGTCAGGGGCTCCAAGAGACCCAGTACTTC	CASSQGLQETQYF
-	TRBV30	TRBJ1-5	-	TGTGCCTGGAGTGTATTGGAGGCAAGTCCTCAGCATTTT	CAWSVLEASPQHF
TRBD1	TRBV4-1	TRBJ2-1	-	TGCGCCAGCAGCCGGGACAGGACGAATGAGCAGTTCTTC	CASSRDRTNEQFF
-	TRBV27	TRBJ1-6	-	TGTGCCAGCAGCCACAGGGCGTCCGGCTCACCCCTCCACTTT	CASSHRASGSPLHF
TRBD2	TRBV9	TRBJ2-7	once	TGTGCCAGCAGCGTAGACGGGGGGTGGGACGAGCAGTACTTC	CASSVDGGWDEQYF
-	TRBV19	TRBJ1-1	-	TGTGCCAGTAGTTGGGTGTTGAACACTGAAGCTTTCTTT	CASSWVLNTEAFF
TRBD2	TRBV25-1	TRBJ2-1	-	TGTGCCAGCAGTGACCCTAACGGGGGGATGGAGCAGTTCTTC	CASSDPNGGMEQFF
-	TRBV2	TRBJ2-2	-	TGTGCCACCGCTCAGGACAGTAGGGGGGAGCTGTTTTTT	CATAQDSRGELFF
-	TRBV6-5	TRBJ2-1	few	TGTGCCAGCACCAGAAGGGGGGAGAATGAGCAGTTCTTC	CASTRRGENEQFF